These T cell receptor beta chains were read from a single sample in a study of human T cells and chemical hapten exposure. In TCRdb, the RACE reads were re-called with MiXCR into one record per CDR3 protein. The sample gives 130,000 or so distinct CDR3 sequences, 9% to 10% of which show up once; around 1.9% is in the top ten. Sequenced material: whole blood. The source is a male donor in good health. Some clones in this sample may be carry-over from other donors' samples. CDR3s include the opening cysteine and the closing phenylalanine or tryptophan. D genes are given only for firm matches. Clone size is given for some rows only: seen once, a few or many times, or a class if the clone is expanded.

>TRBJ1-4|TRBV7-9|few|TRBD1
CASSKGAGEKLFF
TGTGCCAGCAGCAAGGGGGCGGGAGAAAAACTGTTTTTT
>TRBJ1-1|TRBV29-1|many|TRBD1
CSVADITGTGGQNAEAFF
TGCAGCGTTGCCGACATTACCGGGACAGGGGGCCAGAATGCTGAAGCTTTCTTT
>TRBJ1-1|TRBV2|NA|TRBD1
CASGPGQGLGEAFF
TGTGCCAGCGGTCCGGGACAGGGGTTGGGTGAAGCTTTCTTT
>TRBJ2-3|TRBV18|NA|TRBD2
CASSPPGSGGPTDTQYF
TGTGCCAGCTCACCACCGGGTAGCGGGGGCCCTACAGATACGCAGTATTTT
>TRBJ2-1|TRBV24-1|NA|TRBD2
CATSDAPTSGGYNEQFF
TGTGCCACCAGTGACGCCCCGACTAGCGGGGGCTACAATGAGCAGTTCTTC
>TRBJ2-1|TRBV7-9|NA|TRBD1
CASSGGAGTGEPYNEQFF
TGTGCCAGCAGCGGGGGAGCAGGGACAGGGGAACCATACAATGAGCAGTTCTTC
>TRBJ2-7|TRBV20-1|many|TRBD1
CSAREQGLFYEQYF
TGCAGTGCTAGAGAACAGGGGCTGTTCTACGAGCAGTACTTC
>TRBJ2-1|TRBV19|few|NA
CASSMSSNEQFF
TGTGCCAGTAGTATGAGTAGCAATGAGCAGTTCTTC
>TRBJ1-5|TRBV6-6|few|TRBD1
CASRPTGENQPQHF
TGTGCCAGCAGACCAACAGGGGAGAATCAGCCCCAGCATTTT
>TRBJ1-5|TRBV5-1|many|NA
CASSPGTSSNQPQHF
TGCGCCAGCAGCCCTGGGACAAGTAGCAATCAGCCCCAGCATTTT
>TRBJ2-7|TRBV7-2|few|TRBD1
CASSFSGGPGYEQYF
TGTGCCAGCAGCTTCTCAGGGGGCCCAGGGTACGAGCAGTACTTC
>TRBJ1-1|TRBV5-1|NA|NA
CASSLGTDPTEAFF
TGCGCCAGCAGCTTGGGGACAGACCCCACTGAAGCTTTCTTT
>TRBJ2-1|TRBV3-1|NA|NA
CASSQEVGGGPSMVHEKFF
TGTGCCAGCAGCCAAGAGGTAGGGGGAGGCCCATCCATGGTACATGAGAAGTTCTTC
>TRBJ1-3|TRBV12-3/TRBV12-4|NA|NA
CASLRSSGNTIYF
TGTGCCAGCCTTAGGAGCTCTGGAAACACCATATATTTT
>TRBJ2-1|TRBV5-5|many|NA
CASRLQLGSRDNEQFF
TGTGCCAGCAGATTACAGCTGGGGAGTCGGGACAATGAGCAGTTCTTC
>TRBJ2-3|TRBV20-1|many|TRBD2
CSARVGASGRKTDTQYF
TGCAGTGCTAGGGTCGGCGCTAGCGGGAGGAAGACAGATACGCAGTATTTT
>TRBJ1-2|TRBV19|NA|TRBD1
CASSIYRTTGQGLYGYTF
TGTGCCAGTAGTATATATAGGACGACGGGACAGGGTTTATATGGCTACACCTTC
>TRBJ2-1|TRBV5-1|many|TRBD2
CASSPPGLAPREQFF
TGCGCCAGCAGCCCGCCAGGACTAGCGCCGAGGGAGCAGTTCTTC
>TRBJ1-5|TRBV19|few|TRBD1
CASEVAGQVINQPQHF
TGTGCCAGTGAAGTGGCGGGACAGGTAATCAATCAGCCCCAGCATTTT
>TRBJ1-1|TRBV19|few|NA
CASKGEINTEAFF
TGTGCCAGTAAGGGGGAGATCAACACTGAAGCTTTCTTT